Listed here are 29 T cell receptor beta chains from one sample, sequenced in a study of T cell changes during pregnancy in multiple sclerosis. Some clones are missing from TCRdb's copy, which holds only in-frame ones; the method was immunoSEQ multiplex PCR. The sample shows about 69,000 clones, 91% of them seen only once. The sample consisted of CD4+ T cells from peripheral blood mononuclear cells, taken in the third trimester of pregnancy. The receptors originated from a female donor in good health, enrolled as a control in a pregnancy study.

This clone showed up just a few times. The chain couples TRBV18 to TRBJ1-1; 10 nucleotides align to TRBD1. The CDR3 is made up of 16 amino acids. V lost 1 base to trimming and J lost 0 bases; unmatched junction nucleotides: 2. The V gene's germline CDR1 is KGHSH and CDR2 LQKENI. CDR3 sequence (DNA): TGTGCCAGCTCACCACAGACAGGGGGCCTGAACACTGAAGCTTTCTTT. Protein product: CASSPQTGGLNTEAFF.

The chain recombines TRBV7-9 with TRBJ2-7; 11 bases are a match to TRBD2. J was trimmed by 3 bases and V by 5 bases; bases with no gene match: 12. There are 17 residues in the CDR3. The germline gives CDR1 SEHNR, CDR2 FQNEAQ (reference sequence). Written as DNA, the CDR3 is TGTGCCAGCAGCCCCCGCTCGGGGACTAGCGGCAACTACGAGCAGTACTTC. Protein: CASSPRSGTSGNYEQYF. The variable domain in full, completed from reference TRBV7-9 and TRBJ2-7, reads DTGVSQNPRHKITKRGQNVTFRCDPISEHNRLYWYRQTLGQGPEFLTYFQNEAQLEKSRLLSDRFSAERPKGSFSTLEIQRTEQGDSAMYLCASSPRSGTSGNYEQYFGPGTRLTVT.

The chain links TRBV7-2 to TRBJ2-3; 8 bases match TRBD2. This CDR3 is 16 amino acids long. Looked up from germline, CDR1 is SGHTA and CDR2 is FQGNSA. The J segment lost 0 bases and the V segment lost 2 bases, leaving 4 bases of the junction unmatched. The CDR3 sequence: CASSLRSGGSTDTQYF. The CDR3 DNA sequence: TGTGCCAGCAGCTTAAGGAGCGGGGGAAGCACAGATACGCAGTATTTT.

V and J are TRBV9 and TRBJ1-3, with D perhaps TRBD1 (6 bases). The length of the CDR3 is 17 residues. Between the trimmed V and J ends, which lost 0 bases and 0 bases, there was a span of 13 bases. Germline values: CDR1 SGDLS, CDR2 YYNGEE. This chain's CDR3 is CASSVEDRLNSGNTIYF. CDR3 bases: TGTGCCAGCAGCGTAGAAGACAGGCTGAACTCTGGAAACACCATATATTTT. Based on the CDR3 plus reference TRBV9 and TRBJ1-3, the full variable domain is DSGVTQTPKHLITATGQRVTLRCSPRSGDLSVYWYQQSLDQGLQFLIQYYNGEERAKGNILERFSAQQFPDLHSELNLSSLELGDSALYFCASSVEDRLNSGNTIYFGEGSWLTVV.

The chain has TRBV5-1 and TRBJ1-4; TRBD1 agrees at 8 bases. The CDR3 has 14 amino acids. In germline, CDR1 is SGHRS, CDR2 YFSETQ. The V and J ends lost 5 bases and 7 bases, in that order; junction bases with no gene match: 7. CDR3 residues: CASSHSGGSEKLFF. The CDR3 region has the DNA TGCGCCAGCAGTCATTCAGGGGGCTCTGAAAAACTGTTTTTT.

The chain uses TRBV5-4 and TRBJ2-1; 11 bases are a match to TRBD2. CDR3 length: 17 amino acids. J lost 6 bases, V lost 4 bases, and 12 bases had no gene match. Germline V gives CDR1 SGHNT, CDR2 YYREEE (reference sequence). The CDR3 is CASSLRIAGGQGNEQFF. Here the CDR3 DNA reads TGTGCCAGCAGCCTTCGAATAGCGGGGGGGCAAGGCAATGAGCAGTTCTTC. The whole variable domain, filled in from reference TRBV5-4 and TRBJ2-1, reads ETGVTQSPTHLIKTRGQQVTLRCSSQSGHNTVSWYQQALGQGPQFIFQYYREEENGRGNFPPRFSGLQFPNYSSELNVNALELDDSALYLCASSLRIAGGQGNEQFFGPGTRLTVL.

This rearrangement joins TRBV6-5 to TRBJ1-2, with 7 bases lining up with TRBD1. Germline V lookup: CDR1 MNHEY, CDR2 SVGAGI. The CDR3 has 13 residues. V lost 2 bases to trimming and J lost 13 bases; unmatched junction nucleotides: 10. CDR3 nucleotide sequence: TGTGCCAGCAGTTACGGGACAGATACCTCGCTCACCTTC. Residues: CASSYGTDTSLTF.

This rearrangement joins TRBV6-6 to TRBJ2-5, with 7 nucleotides matching TRBD1. The CDR3 is made up of 15 amino acids. The V and J ends lost 6 bases and 0 bases, in that order; junction bases with no gene match: 7. Per germline, CDR1 MNHNY and CDR2 SVGAGI (reference sequence). DNA of the CDR3: TGTGCCAGCAGGCGTGGACAGGTCGACCAAGAGACCCAGTACTTC. This translates into CASRRGQVDQETQYF.

This sequence joins TRBV18 and TRBJ1-4; D gene ambiguous. The CDR3 spans 14 residues. Germline V gene lookup returns CDR1 KGHSH and CDR2 LQKENI. The V end was cut by 4 bases, the J end by 0 bases, with 6 bases between. CDR3 sequence reads: CASSLSATNEKLFF. DNA for the CDR3: TGTGCCAGCTCACTGTCTGCAACTAATGAAAAACTGTTTTTT. The full variable domain, its missing parts supplied by reference TRBV18 and TRBJ1-4, is NAGVMQNPRHLVRRRGQEARLRCSPMKGHSHVYWYRQLPEEGLKFMVYLQKENIIDESGMPKERFSAEFPKEGPSILRIQQVVRGDSAAYFCASSLSATNEKLFFGSGTQLSVL.

The table lists this clone with a few counts. V is TRBV30 and J is TRBJ1-3; no definite D call. V lost 2 bases, J lost 1 base, and 6 bases lay in between. Germline V CDR1 and CDR2: GTSNPN, SVGIG (reference sequence). There are 13 residues in the CDR3. The CDR3 region has the DNA TGTGCCTGGAGTCCCATGTCTGGAAACACCATATATTTT. Its protein is CAWSPMSGNTIYF. Supplemented by reference TRBV30 and TRBJ1-3, the full variable domain reads SQTIHQWPATLVQPVGSPLSLECTVEGTSNPNLYWYRQAAGRGLQLLFYSVGIGQISSEVPQNLSASRPQDRQFILSSKKLLLSDSGFYLCAWSPMSGNTIYFGEGSWLTVV.

The rearrangement links TRBV2 to TRBJ2-2, with D possibly TRBD1 on 5 matching bases. This CDR3 contains 15 residues. CDR1 and CDR2 (germline): SNHLY, FYNNEI. Deletions cut 4 bases from V and 3 bases from J, with 12 bases between. The CDR3 nucleotides read TGTGCCAGCAGTGGGGGCCCCTGGGACACCGGGGAGCTGTTTTTT. Residues: CASSGGPWDTGELFF.

The CDR3 here is CASSRTGSGNTIYF. The CDR3, as DNA: TGCGCCAGCAGCCGGACAGGTTCCGGAAACACCATATATTTT. The chain joins TRBV4-1 to TRBJ1-3; TRBD1 matches at 7 bases. Germline V gene lookup returns CDR1 MGHRA and CDR2 YSYEKL. With 4 bases clipped from V and 4 bases from J, the junction kept 4 bases outside the gene matches. The CDR3 runs to 14 residues.

The CDR3 sequence: CAGARGLANTGELFF. In nucleotides, the CDR3 is TGTGCCGGTGCTCGCGGACTAGCGAACACCGGGGAGCTGTTTTTT. The J gene is TRBJ2-2, the V gene TRBV5-8; 7 positions agree with TRBD2. The CDR3 is 15 residues long. Germline V gene lookup returns CDR1 SGHTS and CDR2 YDEGEE. Germline trimming cut 10 bases from V and 0 bases from J; bases unmatched to any gene: 9.

The V and J genes are TRBV7-8 and TRBJ1-1; D is uncertain. CDR1 SGHVS and CDR2 FQNEAQ come from the germline V gene. V was cut by 2 bases and J by 2 bases, with 9 bases left in between. The CDR3 runs 14 residues. In nucleotides, the CDR3 is TGTGCCAGCAGCTTAAGACACCCCAACACTGAAGCTTTCTTT. Protein: CASSLRHPNTEAFF.

The CDR3 DNA is TGTGCCACCAGCATGGGGGGGAGAGGCAATCAGCCCCAGCATTTT. It yields the protein CATSMGGRGNQPQHF. V gene TRBV19 combines with J gene TRBJ1-5; tentative D call: TRBD1 (5 bases). CDR3 length equals 15 residues. Trimming pared 10 bases from V and 2 bases from J, leaving 18 bases between. The germline gives CDR1 LNHDA, CDR2 SQIVND (reference sequence).

This clone was detected only once. The chain couples TRBV5-1 to TRBJ2-3, with D possibly being TRBD1 (6 bases). Germline V CDR1 and CDR2: SGHRS, YFSETQ. V lost 7 bases, J lost 2 bases, and 14 bases lay in between. This CDR3 contains 14 residues. Here the CDR3 DNA reads TGCGCCAGCTGTTCGGACAGAATCACAGATACGCAGTATTTT. It translates to CASCSDRITDTQYF. The variable domain in full, with the rest retrieved from reference TRBV5-1 and TRBJ2-3, is KAGVTQTPRYLIKTRGQQVTLSCSPISGHRSVSWYQQTPGQGLQFLFEYFSETQRNKGNFPGRFSGRQFSNSRSEMNVSTLELGDSALYLCASCSDRITDTQYFGPGTRLTVL.

The chain links TRBV27 to TRBJ1-2; D gene uncertain. This CDR3 contains 13 residues. In germline, CDR1 is MNHEY, CDR2 SMNVEV (reference sequence). Between the trimmed V and J ends, which lost 6 bases and 0 bases, there was a span of 8 bases. The CDR3 region is CASSRVANYGYTF. The CDR3 DNA sequence: TGTGCCAGCAGCCGCGTCGCTAACTATGGCTACACCTTC.

This clone was observed once. The chain employs TRBV11-3 and TRBJ1-1; the match to TRBD1 covers 7 bases. The germline V gene has CDR1 SGHNT and CDR2 YENEEA. V shed 4 bases, J shed 1 base, and the junction held 3 bases outside the gene matches. CDR3 size: 14 residues. Here the CDR3 reads CASSWGQQNTEAFF. CDR3 sequence (DNA): TGTGCCAGCAGCTGGGGACAGCAGAACACTGAAGCTTTCTTT.

J is TRBJ1-2 and V is TRBV29-1; 7 bases are shared with TRBD1. Trimming cost V 4 bases and J 7 bases; bases outside gene matches: 6. CDR3 length equals 12 residues. CDR1 is SQVTM, CDR2 ANQGSEA, per germline. The CDR3: CSVGEEGAGYTF. CDR3 in DNA: TGCAGCGTTGGGGAAGAGGGGGCTGGCTACACCTTC.

This rearrangement joins TRBV5-1 to TRBJ1-4; 10 bases map to TRBD1. V gave up 5 bases and J gave up 5 bases; unmatched junction bases: 9. The germline V gene has CDR1 SGHRS and CDR2 YFSETQ. The CDR3 runs 16 residues. CDR3 nucleotides: TGCGCCAGCAGTTCGATGCCGGGACAGGGGAATGAAAAACTGTTTTTT. This gives the protein CASSSMPGQGNEKLFF.

The V and J genes are TRBV5-4 and TRBJ1-1, with no clear D. The CDR3 covers 15 residues. CDR1 SGHNT and CDR2 YYREEE come from the germline V gene (reference sequence). The V end lost 1 base, the J end lost 10 bases, and 20 bases lay between the germline ends. CDR3 in amino acids: CASSLRDNVGVGAFF. The DNA for the CDR3 is TGTGCCAGCAGCTTGCGGGATAACGTTGGCGTTGGAGCTTTCTTT.

The chain combines TRBV19 with TRBJ2-2, with D perhaps matching TRBD1 (5 bases). Trimming stripped 3 bases from V and 3 bases from J, with 11 bases between. CDR1 is LNHDA and CDR2 is SQIVND in the germline V gene (reference sequence). The CDR3 loop spans 15 amino acids. In DNA, the CDR3 is TGTGCCAGTAGTATGGTCTGGACACACACCGGGGAGCTGTTTTTT. Its protein is CASSMVWTHTGELFF.

V is TRBV4-3 and J is TRBJ2-2; TRBD1 might be the D (6 bases). In germline, CDR1 is LGHNA, CDR2 YSLEER. CDR3 length equals 15 residues. V gave up 5 bases and J gave up 5 bases, with 15 bases separating them. Here the CDR3 reads CASSETGGRTGELFF. The CDR3 DNA reads TGCGCCAGCAGCGAGACAGGTGGTCGGACCGGGGAGCTGTTTTTT.

The V call is TRBV6-6, the J call TRBJ1-1; D not certain. Germline CDR1 is MNHNY and CDR2 is SVGAGI (reference sequence). This CDR3 region has 14 residues. V lost 6 bases, J lost 1 base, and 12 bases lay in between. The CDR3, as DNA: TGTGCCAGCAGCCCGCAGGTACAGAACACTGAAGCTTTCTTT. The encoded protein is CASSPQVQNTEAFF.

The gene calls are TRBV6-1 and TRBJ2-5; TRBD2 aligns across 10 bases. Per the germline V gene, CDR1 is MNHNS and CDR2 is SASEGT. This CDR3 contains 15 residues. J lost 6 bases, V lost 5 bases, and 9 bases had no gene match. CDR3 protein: CASSPAGGITQTQYF. The CDR3, as DNA: TGTGCCAGCAGTCCAGCGGGGGGGATCACACAGACCCAGTACTTC.

V is TRBV5-1 and J is TRBJ1-1; D gene unclear. Deletions cut 0 bases from V and 1 base from J, with 10 bases between. This CDR3 contains 15 residues. Germline V gives CDR1 SGHRS, CDR2 YFSETQ. The CDR3 sequence is CASSLVAAQNTEAFF. The CDR3 DNA reads as TGCGCCAGCAGCTTGGTAGCAGCTCAGAACACTGAAGCTTTCTTT.

The V and J genes are TRBV19 and TRBJ1-2, with a weak D call TRBD1 (6 bases). With 3 bases removed from V and 4 bases from J, the gap between germline ends came to 15 bases. Germline values: CDR1 LNHDA, CDR2 SQIVND (reference sequence). The CDR3 runs to 15 residues. CDR3 sequence: CASSMGRGVSYGYTF. The CDR3 DNA follows: TGTGCCAGTAGTATGGGCAGGGGCGTGAGCTATGGCTACACCTTC.

The V and J genes are TRBV18 and TRBJ2-2; D is uncertain. CDR3 length: 13 residues. Per the germline V gene, CDR1 is KGHSH and CDR2 is LQKENI. The V end lost 3 bases, the J end lost 5 bases, and 7 bases lay between the germline ends. For the CDR3, the DNA is TGTGCCAGCTCACCTATATTGACCGGGGAGCTGTTTTTT. Translated: CASSPILTGELFF.

The CDR3 nucleotides read TGTGCCAGCAGCGGAGGGGACAGGGCCGATGGCTACACCTTC. Amino acid sequence: CASSGGDRADGYTF. The rearrangement links TRBV9 to TRBJ1-2; 9 bases line up with TRBD1. Germline V gene sequence: CDR1 SGDLS, CDR2 YYNGEE. J was trimmed by 6 bases and V by 3 bases; bases with no gene match: 6. This CDR3 contains 14 residues.